This TCR beta chain originates from a study of T cells in tumors after PD-1 blockade. Study information: During anti-PD-1 treatment, some patients continued daily vismodegib 150 mg.

This CDR3 comprises 14 residues. The V gene end was trimmed by 4 bases and the J gene end by 0 bases; junction bases not matched to a gene: 2. Germline V CDR1 and CDR2: SEHNR, FQNEAQ (reference sequence). Sequencing was performed with immunoSEQ multiplex PCR; in TCRdb, only in-frame clones are kept and a portion is missing. The data hold roughly 2,500 clones, with around 71% observed a single time. This clone has just one count. Time point: first of two post-therapy site-matched biopsies two to three months apart. The specimen comprised tumor tissue, sampled after anti-PD-1 treatment. The source of this sequence is a human donor with basal cell carcinoma. This chain connects TRBV7-9 to TRBJ2-7, with TRBD1 identical over 8 bases. CDR3 residues: CASSSGGASYEQYF. The CDR3 nucleotides read TGTGCCAGCAGCTCAGGGGGCGCCTCCTACGAGCAGTACTTC.